In its sample, the clone carrying this T cell receptor (beta chain) is medium-sized. Its target is unknown. Trimming removed 6 bases at V and 7 bases at J, with 16 bases between. CDR3 length: 15 residues. Germline loops: CDR1 MNHNY, CDR2 SVGAGI (reference sequence). TCRdb independently ran MiXCR on the 5' RACE reads; one entry per CDR3 protein. The top ten clones hold 7% to 9.5% of a sample with roughly 20,000 distinct CDR3 sequences, about 2.7% of them seen once. This record belongs to a study of spatial heterogeneity in lung cancer. Overall study: Each unique TCR and UMI combination was seen more than ten times on average in raw reads. Points from the study as a whole: Higher tumor mutation counts went along with higher counts of expanded intratumoral alpha and beta TCRs.

The time point denotes: sample taken at primary tumor resection. In each case, whole RNA from tumor, nontumor lung or frozen PBMC was sequenced unsorted. The rearrangement joins TRBV6-6 to TRBJ1-6, with D maybe TRBD1 (6 bases). The starting material was lung tumor tissue, obtained at surgery. This clonotype was obtained from a male donor with early-stage non-small cell lung cancer. CDR3 DNA sequence: TGTGCCAGCAGCCCACCTATAACAGGGAATTCACCCCTCCACTTT. It is translated as CASSPPITGNSPLHF.